The entry below describes one TCR beta chain. What it binds is unknown. Other DNA sequences in the same sample also yield this CDR3. This record comes from a study of shared clonotypes between healthy human individuals. At the level of the study: Sampling drew on donors who were a couple of women and three men aged 18 to 49. General observations from the study: Although depth was large, rarefaction showed that sequencing of the sorted subsets was incomplete.

Assay execution proceeded at the deep level. The data were produced by immunoSEQ multiplex PCR, yet TCRdb's version contains in-frame clones alone and is incomplete. The sample consists of 630,000 or so clones, nearly 98% of them appearing once. Naive CD8 cells lacked CD45RO and underwent positive selection for CCR7, leaving out terminally differentiated effector memory CD45RA+ cells. The CDR3 contains 15 residues. V shed 2 bases and J shed 0 bases, with 9 bases lying between them. Germline lookup yields CDR1 SGDLS and CDR2 YYNGEE. V usage is TRBV9 and J usage is TRBJ2-1; no firm D call. The receptor was isolated from a man younger than 45 in good health. The material sequenced was naive CD8+ T cells sorted from blood. CDR3 region: CASSVDASSYNEQFF. The DNA for the CDR3 is TGTGCCAGCAGCGTCGACGCGAGCTCCTACAATGAGCAGTTCTTC. Supplemented by reference TRBV9 and TRBJ2-1, the full variable domain reads DSGVTQTPKHLITATGQRVTLRCSPRSGDLSVYWYQQSLDQGLQFLIQYYNGEERAKGNILERFSAQQFPDLHSELNLSSLELGDSALYFCASSVDASSYNEQFFGPGTRLTVL.